One T cell receptor beta chain is described in this entry. V shed 0 bases, J shed 2 bases, and the junction held 4 bases outside the gene matches. The CDR3 length is 16 residues. The germline gives CDR1 SGDLS, CDR2 YYNGEE. This entry belongs to a study of T cell responses to AZD1222 COVID-19 vaccine. Only in-frame clones appear in the TCRdb table, and some are missing; sequencing was by immunoSEQ multiplex PCR. The sample contains 120,000 or so clones, 88% of which appear only once. The source material was peripheral blood, sampled on day 0 of AZD1222 vaccination. The chain links TRBV9 to TRBJ2-2, with TRBD2 matching 7 bases. The sequence was obtained from an adult in good health. CDR3 in amino acids: CASSVGGGSNTGELFF. The DNA for the CDR3 is TGTGCCAGCAGCGTAGGCGGCGGGAGTAACACCGGGGAGCTGTTTTTT.